This passage covers 20 T cell receptor beta chains from one sample sequenced in a study of T-cell reconstitution after alpha-beta-depleted transplantation in children. Points from the study as a whole: T-cell counts and diversity at one year following transplant were attributed mainly to newly produced T cells.

These receptors are not linked to any known antigen. Using unique molecular identifiers, the investigators prepared the TCRbeta library. TCRdb re-analysed the PCR reads in MiXCR, keeping a single row per CDR3 protein. The data hold 250,000 to 300,000 distinct CDR3 sequences, with roughly 7.8% observed a single time. The specimen comprised peripheral blood, sampled 360 days after TCRalphabeta/CD19-depleted stem cell transplant. Source of these receptors: a female patient between 2 and 15 years old who had a stem cell transplant for Fanconi anemia, so the T cells may come from the graft donor.

The gene calls are TRBV4-3 and TRBJ2-5; tentatively, D is TRBD1 (6 bases). CDR3 size: 15 residues. Germline V gene sequence: CDR1 LGHNA, CDR2 YSLEER. The germline V and J ends were trimmed by 4 bases and 5 bases, with 17 bases remaining between them. In DNA, the CDR3 is TGCGCCAGCAGCCTCCGAGGGGGAGAAAGGGAGACCCAGTACTTC. The encoded protein is CASSLRGGERETQYF.

This clonotype appeared a few times. The chain carries TRBV6-2 or TRBV6-3 and TRBJ2-3, with D perhaps TRBD2 (6 bases). The CDR3 is 15 amino acids. The germline gives CDR1 MNHEY, CDR2 SVGEGT. V was cut by 5 bases and J by 5 bases, with 17 bases left in between. The CDR3 sequence is CASSRGTPHGDTQYF. CDR3 bases: TGTGCCAGCAGTCGAGGGACTCCGCACGGAGATACGCAGTATTTT.

The rearrangement uses TRBV5-1 and TRBJ2-2, with D unresolved. There are 14 residues in the CDR3. Germline V CDR1 and CDR2: SGHRS, YFSETQ. V was pared by 0 bases and J by 4 bases, with 7 bases between. The DNA for the CDR3 is TGCGCCAGCAGCTTGGAAGGGTTCACCGGGGAGCTGTTTTTT. Translation gives CASSLEGFTGELFF.

This clonotype has ten or more counts. The chain carries TRBV10-3 and TRBJ2-2, with TRBD1 identical over 7 bases. The CDR3 covers 16 residues. The germline V gene encodes CDR1 ENHRY and CDR2 SYGVKD. Trimming cost V 3 bases and J 2 bases; bases outside gene matches: 6. CDR3 bases: TGTGCCATCAGTGACCCGGACAGGCTCAACACCGGGGAGCTGTTTTTT. Translating it yields CAISDPDRLNTGELFF.

This clonotype was found many times. This sequence joins TRBV6-5 and TRBJ1-2, with D maybe TRBD1 (6 bases). This CDR3 is built from 13 residues. CDR1 and CDR2 (germline): MNHEY, SVGAGI. The V gene lost 10 bases and the J gene lost 4 bases, with 16 bases spanning the gap. The CDR3, as DNA: TGTGCCACCCTCCGGGACACTATCTATGGCTACACCTTC. It encodes CATLRDTIYGYTF.

This clonotype was counted a few times. The genes are TRBV7-9 and TRBJ2-7; tentative D call: TRBD2 (5 bases). Trimming left V 8 bases short and J 5 bases short, with 16 bases between. Per the germline V gene, CDR1 is SEHNR and CDR2 is FQNEAQ (reference sequence). This CDR3 is built from 13 residues. The CDR3 sequence: CASVSLSSDEQYF. The DNA for the CDR3 is TGTGCCAGCGTCTCCCTAAGTAGCGACGAGCAGTACTTC.

Only a few counts were recorded for this clonotype. The genes are TRBV7-9 and TRBJ2-3; D is undetermined. Germline CDR1 is SEHNR and CDR2 is FQNEAQ (reference sequence). Trimming took 8 bases from V and 0 from J, leaving 9 bases between them. This CDR3 comprises 13 residues. DNA for the CDR3: TGTGCCAGCTACGCACACAGCACAGATACGCAGTATTTT. Translated: CASYAHSTDTQYF.

Many counts were recorded for this clonotype. This sequence joins TRBV20-1 and TRBJ2-2; D is unresolved. Between the trimmed V and J ends, which lost 6 bases and 0 bases, there was a span of 5 bases. This CDR3 is 12 amino acids long. CDR1 and CDR2 from the germline V gene are DFQATT and SNEGSKA (reference sequence). For the CDR3, the DNA is TGCAGTGCGGTCGCGAACACCGGGGAGCTGTTTTTT. Protein product: CSAVANTGELFF.

This clonotype was observed a few times. The chain is built from TRBV12-3 or TRBV12-4 and TRBJ2-2; D gene unclear. The CDR3 sequence is 18 residues long. Trimming cost V 5 bases and J 1 base, with 20 bases left between them. Written as DNA, the CDR3 is TGTGCCAGCAGTGCCCCCCTTCTTCGGACGGAGAACACCGGGGAGCTGTTTTTT. It specifies CASSAPLLRTENTGELFF.

The chain has TRBV7-3 and TRBJ2-3; 9 bases agree with TRBD2. The length of the CDR3 is 18 residues. In germline, CDR1 is SGHTA, CDR2 FQGTGA. Trimming took 4 bases from V and 3 from J; bases not matched to a gene: 14. This CDR3 is CASSSLPGGGALTDTQYF. The DNA of the CDR3 is TGTGCCAGCAGCTCCCTCCCCGGCGGGGGGGCCTTGACAGATACGCAGTATTTT.

This clonotype was seen more than once but under ten times. The rearrangement joins TRBV6-2 or TRBV6-3 to TRBJ1-5; 8 bases line up with TRBD1. Germline assignment: CDR1 MNHEY and CDR2 SVGEGT. The CDR3 is 14 residues long. With 7 bases clipped from V and 5 bases from J, the junction kept 7 bases outside the gene matches. CDR3 region: CASTQGATYQPQHF. CDR3 sequence (DNA): TGTGCCAGCACCCAGGGGGCAACGTATCAGCCCCAGCATTTT.

There are a few counts of this clonotype. The genes are TRBV7-8 and TRBJ2-1; no clear D gene. The V end was cut by 5 bases, the J end by 4 bases, with 9 bases between. Germline V gene lookup returns CDR1 SGHVS and CDR2 FQNEAQ. The CDR3 covers 13 residues. CDR3 protein: CASSAGPYNEQFF. The CDR3 bases are TGTGCCAGCAGCGCCGGACCATACAATGAGCAGTTCTTC.

This clonotype came up many times. This chain links TRBV7-2 with TRBJ2-7; D not certain. The CDR3 loop spans 14 amino acids. Germline lookup yields CDR1 SGHTA and CDR2 FQGNSA. Trimming stripped 2 bases from V and 3 bases from J, with 11 bases between. The CDR3 sequence is CASSLLNSGYEQYF. The DNA for the CDR3 is TGTGCCAGCAGCTTACTTAATAGTGGCTACGAGCAGTACTTC.

The genes are TRBV28 and TRBJ1-3; D is unresolved. The CDR3 contains 15 residues. Germline lookup yields CDR1 MDHEN and CDR2 SYDVKM. V was shortened by 1 base and J by 1 base, with 8 bases between the two germline ends. The CDR3 here is CASSLYPSSGNTIYF. CDR3 coding DNA: TGTGCCAGCAGTTTATACCCATCATCTGGAAACACCATATATTTT.

This clonotype came up many times. This chain connects TRBV27 to TRBJ1-2; the D gene is possibly TRBD1 (5 bases). The CDR3 consists of 13 residues. Trimming pared 3 bases from V and 3 bases from J, leaving 8 bases between. Germline values: CDR1 MNHEY, CDR2 SMNVEV (reference sequence). CDR3 sequence (DNA): TGTGCCAGCAGTTTTAGGGGCCACTATGGCTACACCTTC. It is translated as CASSFRGHYGYTF.

This clonotype has only a few counts. CDR3 coding DNA: TGCAGTGCACGCAGCGGACAGGCCCCCCTCTCTGGGGCCAACGTCCTGACTTTC. Its protein is CSARSGQAPLSGANVLTF. The chain is built from TRBV20-1 and TRBJ2-6, with 7 bases that match TRBD1. V shed 6 bases, J shed 0 bases, and the junction held 14 bases outside the gene matches. The CDR3 runs 18 residues. Germline V gene data show CDR1 as DFQATT and CDR2 as SNEGSKA (reference sequence).

This clonotype was recorded at least ten times. The V call is TRBV5-1, the J call TRBJ2-3; 8 bases line up with TRBD1. Germline V gene lookup returns CDR1 SGHRS and CDR2 YFSETQ. V gave up 0 bases and J gave up 1 base; unmatched junction bases: 1. CDR3 length: 15 amino acids. The CDR3 bases are TGCGCCAGCAGCTTGGCCAGGGGGCGCACAGATACGCAGTATTTT. It translates to CASSLARGRTDTQYF.

The rearrangement uses TRBV18 and TRBJ2-3, with D perhaps being TRBD1 or TRBD2 (5 bases each). The length of the CDR3 is 16 residues. Germline CDR1 KGHSH, CDR2 LQKENI. The V gene lost 0 bases and the J gene lost 0 bases, with 10 bases spanning the gap. CDR3 nucleotides: TGTGCCAGCTCACCACCGAGGGGCAGGAGCACAGATACGCAGTATTTT. Translated, it gives CASSPPRGRSTDTQYF.

This clonotype was counted at least ten times. V usage is TRBV9 and J usage is TRBJ2-3, with 12 bases lining up with TRBD2. This CDR3 contains 15 residues. The V segment lost 2 bases and the J segment 3 bases; nucleotides outside the gene matches: 1. Germline CDR1 reads SGDLS; CDR2 reads YYNGEE. The CDR3 DNA sequence: TGTGCCAGCAGCGTGACTAGCGGGGGAACAGATACGCAGTATTTT. This sequence encodes CASSVTSGGTDTQYF.

This clonotype appeared many times. The rearrangement links TRBV5-1 to TRBJ2-3; D gene unclear. Germline CDR1 reads SGHRS; CDR2 reads YFSETQ. The CDR3 runs to 16 residues. Trimming left V 4 bases short and J 2 bases short, with 17 bases between. The CDR3 spells CASSPGIRESTDTQYF. CDR3 sequence (DNA): TGCGCCAGCAGCCCGGGCATCCGAGAATCCACAGATACGCAGTATTTT.